This record looks at one T cell receptor beta chain sequence and its context. Its target is not known. A J-beta primer mix and a sample-barcoded 5' primer were used in a second PCR of about 7 to 12 cycles. TCRdb reprocessed the 5' RACE reads with MiXCR, giving one entry per CDR3 protein. The profile shows about 1,400,000 distinct CDR3 sequences, roughly 60% of them singletons. Total RNA extraction produced at least 5 micrograms (per sample) for the study. The source of the sample is a study of blood T cells in healthy people across ages. The V gene's germline CDR1 is SGHRS and CDR2 YFSETQ. CDR3 length: 16 amino acids. After removal of 3 bases from V and 6 bases from J, the junction contained 6 bases not matched to a gene. General study findings and limits: Long-lived donors had more naive CD4+ cells and higher diversity than aged donors. Across the age range, TCR beta diversity per million T cells fell in a roughly linear way.

This clonotype was sampled from a man between 18 and 35 years old in good health. The sample consisted of blood. This chain joins TRBV5-1 and TRBJ2-1; TRBD2 matches 13 bases. Here the CDR3 reads CASSWDGTSGVNEQFF. The CDR3 DNA reads TGCGCCAGCAGCTGGGACGGGACTAGCGGGGTCAATGAGCAGTTCTTC.